Listed below are T cell receptor beta chains from one sample, sequenced in a study of sequential checkpoint blockade in melanoma. Clones were sequenced by immunoSEQ multiplex PCR, and TCRdb holds only the in-frame ones, with some missing. Among 9,500 to 15,000 clones, roughly 25% were seen once, and the ten largest hold approximately 19%. The sample consisted of tumor tissue (inferred from file names), taken from a patient given nivolumab and ipilimumab in sequence. The receptors here all came from a human donor with melanoma. Each CDR3 is given without its conserved first and last residue. Each record gives: V gene, J gene, CDR3 protein.

TRBV6-8	TRBJ1-1	ASSRMGWDTEAF
TRBV7-4	TRBJ2-7	ASTPGGGLGQY
TRBV28	TRBJ1-2	ASSLLWTDGYT
TRBV28	TRBJ1-3	ASSSPRRVGIITGNTIY
TRBV18	TRBJ1-2	ASSPGSNYGYT
TRBV7-6	TRBJ1-3	ASSPRANSGNTIY
TRBV4-1	TRBJ2-3	ASSQLAGGPNTQY
TRBV10-2	TRBJ1-5	ASKTTRNYQPQH
TRBV19	TRBJ1-1	ASTLGQGVPNTEAF
TRBV19	TRBJ2-3	ASSPQGGDTQY
TRBV6-8	TRBJ2-3	ASSWGPRDTQY
TRBV9	TRBJ1-2	ASSGTPGQGGGGYT
TRBV27	TRBJ2-7	ASSFAGEYEQY
TRBV11-3	TRBJ2-2	ASSPGQQNTGELF
TRBV10-2	TRBJ1-1	ASSELRGSEAF
TRBV19	TRBJ1-1	ASSIVGTYLNTEAF
TRBV5-1	TRBJ1-3	ASSPRGGTGTRRVSGNTIY
TRBV19	TRBJ1-1	ASSIEERAANTEAF
TRBV6-7	TRBJ2-3	ASSRLAGTDTQY
TRBV6-8	TRBJ1-2	ASSYEGQGAQGYT
TRBV6-8	TRBJ2-5	ASIQGAEVGETQY
TRBV11-3	TRBJ1-2	ASSPYVLGRNYGYT
TRBV7-4	TRBJ2-5	ASSRPMGVPKETQY
TRBV6-8	TRBJ2-3	ASSYSWTSGHTDTQY
TRBV7-5	TRBJ1-6	ASSLGPYNSPLH
TRBV11-3	TRBJ1-6	ASSSRDVNSPLH
TRBV12-2	TRBJ1-2	ASRAQGRAVGYT
TRBV19	TRBJ1-5	ASSISKVPGTGHQPQH
TRBV6-8	TRBJ2-7	ASSWSGGPYEQY
TRBV29-1	TRBJ2-3	SVEGGGSTDTQY
TRBV14	TRBJ1-2	ASSITQGWYGYT
TRBV11-3	TRBJ1-2	ASSLWDKPNYGYT
TRBV25-1	TRBJ2-2	ASSEGHPGQGGTGELF
TRBV28	TRBJ2-6	ASQSTVSGANVLT
TRBV7-6	TRBJ2-5	ASSLASGGQETQY